This T cell receptor beta chain was retrieved from a study of CXCR3-negative and CXCR3-positive naive CD8 T cells (dated by TCRdb to about 2019). About the full investigation: In total, approximately 150 million TRB reads were obtained, corresponding to roughly 1.5 +/- 0.3 million reads per library. Diversity and physicochemical repertoire analyses were performed on about a dozen donors pooled from two independent experiments. For the TRBV-TRBJ cluster analysis, the naive subsets came from roughly 5 donors, while the memory cells came from 3 donors. General findings and caveats noted by the study authors: Because surface CD5, which has been linked to self-reactivity in mice, was comparable between naive subsets, TCR interaction strength was also inferred from TRB CDR3 physicochemical properties. Comparably high repertoire diversity was found in both naive subsets, whereas much lower repertoire diversity was found in memory CD8+ T cells. Within the same donor, TRBV-TRBJ usage looked similar between naive CXCR3-negative and CXCR3-positive cells, but memory cells had distinct patterns. CXCR3 expression partially decreased after cryopreservation, so most assays used freshly isolated PBMCs. Compared with CXCR3-negative naive cells, CXCR3-positive naive cells had TRB CDR3s with higher hydrophobicity (lower Kidera factor 4), lower energy, and higher strength and volume indices.

Worth noting for this clonotype: Its antigen target is currently unknown.

Each CD8+ T cell subset was flow-sorted in triplicate, and 250,000 to 300,000 cells per subset were placed directly into RLT lysis buffer. Naive CD8+ T cells were defined stringently as CD45RO-CCR7+CD27+CD95- to exclude memory contaminants. Peripheral blood mononuclear cells were isolated from buffy coats using standard density gradient centrifugation. A FACSAria III was used to flow-sort naive CXCR3-negative and CXCR3-positive CD8+ T cells. Total RNA was extracted from sorted cells with an RNeasy Mini Kit. Reading the germline V gene (reference sequence) gives CDR1 SGHAT and CDR2 FQDESV. Including cysteine and phenylalanine, the CDR3 has 15 amino acids. The record lacks a DNA sequence. Sequencer: NextSeq 550. The Human TCR Profiling Kit (MiLaboratory) was used to prepare UMI-labeled 5' RACE TRB cDNA libraries. The full amount of extracted RNA was used for cDNA synthesis, and the full amount of resulting cDNA was used for PCR amplification. Libraries were prepared in parallel with an identical number of PCR cycles. On the authors' methods: About 50,000 +/- 10,000 unique UMI-labeled TRB cDNA molecules per library were extracted with MIGEC and MiXCR, with at least two reads per UMI required. Each library averaged roughly 36,000 +/- 9,600 functional in-frame TRB CDR3 nucleotide clonotypes without stop codons. After downsampling to 5000 UMI-labeled TRB molecules per sample, diversity metrics such as normalized Shannon-Wiener and Chao1 were calculated in VDJtools. VDJtools computed clonotype-size-weighted physicochemical properties of the central five CDR3 residues: interaction energy, strength, volume and Kidera factor 4. One entry per CDR3 protein sequence results from the TCRdb reprocessing of the reads, with DNA left out. The authors' filters were not applied to this entry. The sample table holds roughly 100,000 distinct CDR3 sequences. The ten top clones hold approximately 0.37% of the sample.

Sequencing input: naive CXCR3+ CD8+ T cells from blood. The cell subset or site label corresponds to: CD45RO-CCR7+CD27+CD95- naive CD8+ T cells expressing CXCR3 (TNR3+). This sequence originates from a human donor in good health. Some clones in this sample may be carry-over from other donors' samples. The V gene is TRBV11-1 and the J gene is TRBJ2-7; TCRdb designates TRBD2, a call that cannot be tested without DNA. CDR3 protein: CASSTLSGGTYEQYF.